This passage covers 19 T cell receptor beta chains from one sample sequenced in a study of blood T cell repertoires in COVID-19. Using immunoSEQ multiplex PCR, the repertoire was profiled, and TCRdb retains in-frame clones only, with some absent. The table shows 250,000 or so clones, with roughly four fifths occurring only once. Sequencing was performed on peripheral blood. These receptors originate from a woman aged 70 to 79 with acute or convalescent COVID-19.

The V gene is TRBV5-1, the J gene TRBJ1-2; D may be TRBD1 (5 bases). Trimming stripped 0 bases from V and 2 bases from J, with 8 bases between. In germline, CDR1 is SGHRS, CDR2 YFSETQ. This CDR3 region has 14 residues. This chain's CDR3 is CASSLDDRNYGYTF. The CDR3 coding sequence is TGCGCCAGCAGCTTGGATGACAGAAACTATGGCTACACCTTC.

V is TRBV19 and J is TRBJ1-2, with D perhaps matching TRBD1 (5 bases). This CDR3 comprises 16 residues. The V end was cut by 7 bases, the J end by 2 bases, with 20 bases between. Germline assignment: CDR1 LNHDA and CDR2 SQIVND (reference sequence). CDR3 sequence reads: CASKALRDSANYGYTF. Written as DNA, the CDR3 is TGTGCCAGTAAAGCCTTAAGGGACTCCGCCAACTATGGCTACACCTTC.

This chain uses TRBV5-1 with TRBJ2-7, with 8 nucleotides matching TRBD2. This CDR3 contains 16 residues. V lost 0 bases to trimming and J lost 2 bases; unmatched junction nucleotides: 7. Per the germline V gene, CDR1 is SGHRS and CDR2 is YFSETQ. The CDR3 sequence is CASSLGGTSGTYEQYF. DNA of the CDR3: TGCGCCAGCAGCTTGGGGGGGACTAGTGGAACCTACGAGCAGTACTTC.

The table lists this clone with a count of one. The chain employs TRBV19 and TRBJ1-5; the D gene is possibly TRBD1 (5 bases). The CDR3 totals 13 residues. Germline loops: CDR1 LNHDA, CDR2 SQIVND (reference sequence). Trimming left V 4 bases short and J 6 bases short, with 10 bases between. CDR3 sequence reads: CASSRSQGQPQHF. For the CDR3, the DNA is TGTGCCAGTAGTAGAAGCCAGGGTCAGCCCCAGCATTTT. Looking up the rest from reference TRBV19 and TRBJ1-5 gives the full variable domain: DGGITQSPKYLFRKEGQNVTLSCEQNLNHDAMYWYRQDPGQGLRLIYYSQIVNDFQKGDIAEGYSVSREKKESFPLTVTSAQKNPTAFYLCASSRSQGQPQHFGDGTRLSIL.

The chain links TRBV4-2 to TRBJ1-2, with a tentative D call TRBD1 (6 bases). Trimming stripped 1 base from V and 1 base from J, with 10 bases between. Germline V CDR1 and CDR2: LGHNA, YNFKEQ. The CDR3 sequence is 15 residues long. CDR3 protein: CASSQAGADNYGYTF. The CDR3 DNA sequence: TGTGCCAGCAGCCAAGCAGGGGCGGATAACTATGGCTACACCTTC.

The chain joins TRBV24-1 to TRBJ2-2; weak D call: TRBD2 (6 bases). Trimming removed 5 bases at V and 4 bases at J, with 13 bases between. Germline-derived CDR1 and CDR2 are KGHDR and SFDVKD. This CDR3 is built from 15 residues. DNA for the CDR3: TGTGCCACCAGTGGCAGGGCGGAGGGCACCGGGGAGCTGTTTTTT. Amino acids: CATSGRAEGTGELFF.

The rearrangement joins TRBV6-5 to TRBJ1-2; maybe TRBD1 (6 bases). The V gene lost 7 bases and the J gene lost 6 bases, with 9 bases spanning the gap. This CDR3 has 11 residues. Germline CDR1 is MNHEY and CDR2 is SVGAGI. The CDR3 region is CASNKGDGYTF. The CDR3 nucleotides are TGTGCCAGCAATAAGGGGGATGGCTACACCTTC.

J is TRBJ1-2 and V is TRBV15; D is perhaps TRBD1 (6 bases). This CDR3 has 14 amino acids. The germline CDR1 and CDR2 sequences are LNHNV and YYDKDF (reference sequence). Trimming pared 0 bases from V and 4 bases from J, leaving 9 bases between. For the CDR3, the DNA is TGTGCCACCAGCAGAGATGGCAGGGGCTATGGCTACACCTTC. Encoded protein: CATSRDGRGYGYTF. Complete variable domain (other parts from reference TRBV15 and TRBJ1-2): DAMVIQNPRYQVTQFGKPVTLSCSQTLNHNVMYWYQQKSSQAPKLLFHYYDKDFNNEADTPDNFQSRRPNTSFCFLDIRSPGLGDTAMYLCATSRDGRGYGYTFGSGTRLTVV.

The gene calls are TRBV3-1 (or the pseudogene TRBV3-2) and TRBJ2-2, with 7 bases lining up with TRBD1. With V trimmed by 3 bases and J by 6 bases, 4 bases remained unmatched. Germline-derived CDR1 and CDR2 are LGHDT and YNNKEL (reference sequence). The CDR3 consists of 14 residues. CDR3 sequence: CASSHYQGAGELFF. CDR3 nucleotide sequence: TGTGCCAGCAGCCATTATCAGGGGGCCGGGGAGCTGTTTTTT.

The chain employs TRBV7-9 and TRBJ1-1, with a tentative D call TRBD1 (5 bases). CDR3 size: 18 residues. Germline assignment: CDR1 SEHNR and CDR2 FQNEAQ (reference sequence). Trimming removed 2 bases from V and 4 bases from J, with 23 bases in between. Written as DNA, the CDR3 is TGTGCCAGCAGCTTACGGAAATCTGGGGCGCTGGGTCGCACTGAAGCTTTCTTT. It yields the protein CASSLRKSGALGRTEAFF.

The CDR3: CASSLGQGLATTEAFF. CDR3 in DNA: TGCGCCAGCAGCTTGGGTCAGGGGTTAGCGACCACTGAAGCTTTCTTT. J is TRBJ1-1 and V is TRBV5-1, with TRBD1 as a possible D gene (6 bases). CDR1 is SGHRS and CDR2 is YFSETQ in the germline V gene. The CDR3 is 16 amino acids. V was shortened by 0 bases and J by 4 bases, with 16 bases between the two germline ends.

The chain has TRBV5-1 and TRBJ1-2; D gene unclear. This CDR3 has 12 amino acids. V was trimmed by 9 bases and J by 4 bases, leaving 13 bases between them. Germline CDR1 is SGHRS and CDR2 is YFSETQ. For the CDR3, the DNA is TGCGCCACCGCCGGGGAGGGCTATGGCTACACCTTC. Translated, it gives CATAGEGYGYTF.

The chain links TRBV15 to TRBJ2-5; TRBD1 matches 7 bases. J gave up 5 bases and V 0 bases, and 6 bases lay outside the gene matches. The CDR3 contains 15 residues. Per the germline V gene, CDR1 is LNHNV and CDR2 is YYDKDF (reference sequence). CDR3 bases: TGTGCCACCAGCAGAGATAAAGGGGGCTTTGAGACCCAGTACTTC. This codes for CATSRDKGGFETQYF.

The chain couples TRBV29-1 to TRBJ2-1; 7 bases line up with TRBD2. CDR3 length equals 15 residues. CDR1 and CDR2 from the germline V gene are SQVTM and ANQGSEA. With 1 base clipped from V and 4 bases from J, the junction kept 7 bases outside the gene matches. The CDR3 is CSVEGISGAYNEQFF. CDR3 sequence (DNA): TGCAGCGTTGAAGGGATCAGCGGGGCTTACAATGAGCAGTTCTTC.

This clone was counted a few times. The chain carries TRBV7-2 and TRBJ2-7, with D perhaps matching TRBD2 (6 bases). The length of the CDR3 is 12 residues. With 5 bases removed from V and 7 bases from J, the gap between germline ends came to 12 bases. The germline V gene encodes CDR1 SGHTA and CDR2 FQGNSA. CDR3 amino acids: CASSPFAGEQYF. The CDR3 DNA sequence: TGTGCCAGCAGCCCTTTCGCGGGGGAGCAGTACTTC.

The chain couples TRBV4-3 to TRBJ2-6; 7 nucleotides line up with TRBD2. This CDR3 comprises 17 residues. The V gene end was trimmed by 0 bases and the J gene end by 2 bases; junction bases not matched to a gene: 4. The V gene's germline CDR1 is LGHNA and CDR2 YSLEER. CDR3 residues: CASSQEGEGTGANVLTF. CDR3 coding DNA: TGCGCCAGCAGCCAAGAGGGGGAGGGAACTGGGGCCAACGTCCTGACTTTC.

This clone was seen ten or more times. The rearrangement links TRBV4-1 to TRBJ1-1, with D unresolved. This CDR3 comprises 13 residues. Germline V gene lookup returns CDR1 MGHRA and CDR2 YSYEKL. V was trimmed by 0 bases and J by 6 bases, leaving 8 bases between them. The CDR3 spells CASSQDYQAEAFF. The CDR3 bases are TGCGCCAGCAGCCAAGATTATCAGGCTGAAGCTTTCTTT.

The CDR3 DNA reads TGTGCCAGCAGGGAGGACAGGGGGGAATTCACACCCCTCCACTTT. Translated: CASREDRGEFTPLHF. This rearrangement joins TRBV27 to TRBJ1-6; 10 bases agree with TRBD1. V lost 6 bases, J lost 11 bases, and 10 bases stayed unmatched. The germline CDR1 and CDR2 sequences are MNHEY and SMNVEV (reference sequence). CDR3 length: 15 amino acids.

This clone was seen a few times. The chain uses TRBV29-1 and TRBJ1-1, with TRBD1 matching 8 bases. This CDR3 contains 13 residues. Unmatched junction bases numbered 5, after V lost 5 bases and J lost 3 bases. Germline lookup yields CDR1 SQVTM and CDR2 ANQGSEA. The CDR3 loop is CSVSGGWDTEAFF. The CDR3 bases are TGCAGCGTTTCAGGGGGCTGGGACACTGAAGCTTTCTTT.